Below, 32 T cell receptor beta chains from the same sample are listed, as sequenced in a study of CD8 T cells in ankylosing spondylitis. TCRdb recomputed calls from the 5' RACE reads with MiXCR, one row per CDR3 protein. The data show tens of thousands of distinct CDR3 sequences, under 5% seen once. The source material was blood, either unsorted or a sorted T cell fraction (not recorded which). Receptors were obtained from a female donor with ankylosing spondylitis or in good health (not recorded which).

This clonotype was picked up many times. Here the CDR3 reads CASSVRPGQGYNEQFF. The DNA of the CDR3 is TGTGCCAGCAGCGTTAGACCGGGACAGGGGTACAATGAGCAGTTCTTC. This chain joins TRBV9 and TRBJ2-1, with 10 bases that match TRBD1. With V trimmed by 2 bases and J by 4 bases, 6 bases remained unmatched. Germline CDR1 is SGDLS and CDR2 is YYNGEE. This CDR3 is 16 amino acids long.

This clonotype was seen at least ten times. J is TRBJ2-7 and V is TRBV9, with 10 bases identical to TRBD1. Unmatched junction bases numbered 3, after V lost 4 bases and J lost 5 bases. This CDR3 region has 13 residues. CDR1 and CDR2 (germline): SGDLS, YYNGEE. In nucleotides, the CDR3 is TGTGCCAGCAGCAGGGACAGGGGCAACGAGCAGTACTTC. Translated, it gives CASSRDRGNEQYF.

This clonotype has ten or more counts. This CDR3 is CASSVLQGTLQETQYF. The CDR3 nucleotides are TGTGCCAGCAGCGTCCTCCAGGGAACCCTCCAAGAGACCCAGTACTTC. The genes are TRBV9 and TRBJ2-5; D possibly corresponds to TRBD1 (5 bases). Germline V gene sequence: CDR1 SGDLS, CDR2 YYNGEE. V lost 2 bases, J lost 1 base, and 15 bases lay in between. The CDR3 totals 16 residues.

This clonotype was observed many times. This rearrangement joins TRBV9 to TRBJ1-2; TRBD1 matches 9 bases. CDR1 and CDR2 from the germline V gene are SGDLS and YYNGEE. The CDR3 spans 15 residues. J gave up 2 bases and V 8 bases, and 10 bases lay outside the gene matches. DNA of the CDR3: TGTGCCAGTGGGGGACAGGGCCTCTCGAACTATGGCTACACCTTC. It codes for CASGGQGLSNYGYTF.

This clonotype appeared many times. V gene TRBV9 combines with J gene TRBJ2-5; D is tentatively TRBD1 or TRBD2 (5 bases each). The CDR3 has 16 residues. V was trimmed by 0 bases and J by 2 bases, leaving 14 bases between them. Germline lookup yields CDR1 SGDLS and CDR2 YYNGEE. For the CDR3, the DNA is TGTGCCAGCAGCGTAGGGGACCTGAGACGGCAAGAGACCCAGTACTTC. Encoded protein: CASSVGDLRRQETQYF.

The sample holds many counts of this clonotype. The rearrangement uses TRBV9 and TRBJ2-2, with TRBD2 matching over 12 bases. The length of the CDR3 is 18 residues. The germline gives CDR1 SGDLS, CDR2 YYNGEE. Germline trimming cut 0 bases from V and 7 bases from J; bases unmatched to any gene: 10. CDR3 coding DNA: TGTGCCAGCAGCGTAGGGACTAGCGGGGCTACAGGGGACGGGGAGCTGTTTTTT. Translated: CASSVGTSGATGDGELFF.

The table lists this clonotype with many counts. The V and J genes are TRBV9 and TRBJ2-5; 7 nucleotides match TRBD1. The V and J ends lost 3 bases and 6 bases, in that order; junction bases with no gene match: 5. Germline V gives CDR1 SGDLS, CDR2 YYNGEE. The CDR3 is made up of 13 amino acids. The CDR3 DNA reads TGTGCCAGCAGCGAGGGGGCCGCTAAGACCCAGTACTTC. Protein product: CASSEGAAKTQYF.

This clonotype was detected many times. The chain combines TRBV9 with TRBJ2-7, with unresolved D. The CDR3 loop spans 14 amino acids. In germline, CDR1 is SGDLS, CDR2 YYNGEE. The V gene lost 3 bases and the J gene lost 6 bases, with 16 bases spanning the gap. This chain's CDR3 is CASSGGSMVGEQYF. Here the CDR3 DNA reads TGTGCCAGCAGCGGGGGAAGTATGGTGGGCGAGCAGTACTTC.

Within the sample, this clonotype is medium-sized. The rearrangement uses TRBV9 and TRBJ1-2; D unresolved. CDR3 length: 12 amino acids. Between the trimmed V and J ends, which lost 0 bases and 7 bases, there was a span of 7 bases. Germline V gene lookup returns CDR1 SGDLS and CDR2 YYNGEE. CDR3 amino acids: CASSVGGGGYTF. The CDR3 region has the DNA TGTGCCAGCAGCGTAGGTGGAGGTGGCTACACCTTC. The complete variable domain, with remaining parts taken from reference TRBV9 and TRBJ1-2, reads DSGVTQTPKHLITATGQRVTLRCSPRSGDLSVYWYQQSLDQGLQFLIQYYNGEERAKGNILERFSAQQFPDLHSELNLSSLELGDSALYFCASSVGGGGYTFGSGTRLTVV.

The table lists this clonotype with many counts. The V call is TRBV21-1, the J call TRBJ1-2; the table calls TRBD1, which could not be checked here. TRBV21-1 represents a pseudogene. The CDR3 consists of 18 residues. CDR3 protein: CASSKAGTDPQANYGYTF. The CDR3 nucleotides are TGTGCCAGCAGCAAAGCGGGGACAGACCCACAAGCTAACTATGGCTACACCTTC.

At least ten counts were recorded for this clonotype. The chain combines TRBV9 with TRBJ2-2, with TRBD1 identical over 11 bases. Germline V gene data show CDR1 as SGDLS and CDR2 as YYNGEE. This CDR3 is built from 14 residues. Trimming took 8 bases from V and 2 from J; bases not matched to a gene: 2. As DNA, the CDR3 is TGTGCCAGTAGGACAGGGGGCAACACCGGGGAGCTGTTTTTT. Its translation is CASRTGGNTGELFF.

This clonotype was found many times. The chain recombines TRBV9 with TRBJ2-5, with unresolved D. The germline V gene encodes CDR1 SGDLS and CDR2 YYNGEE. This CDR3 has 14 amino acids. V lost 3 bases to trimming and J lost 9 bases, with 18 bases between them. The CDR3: CASSESSRSSAQYF. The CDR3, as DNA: TGTGCCAGCAGCGAGTCGTCCCGGAGCAGTGCCCAGTACTTC. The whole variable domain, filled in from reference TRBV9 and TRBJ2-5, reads DSGVTQTPKHLITATGQRVTLRCSPRSGDLSVYWYQQSLDQGLQFLIQYYNGEERAKGNILERFSAQQFPDLHSELNLSSLELGDSALYFCASSESSRSSAQYFGPGTRLLVL.

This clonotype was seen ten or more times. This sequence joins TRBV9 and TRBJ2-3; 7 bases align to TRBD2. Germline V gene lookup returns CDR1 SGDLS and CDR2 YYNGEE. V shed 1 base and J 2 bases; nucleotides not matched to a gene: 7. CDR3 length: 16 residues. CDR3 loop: CASSVSPGGNTDTQYF. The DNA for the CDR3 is TGTGCCAGCAGCGTATCGCCGGGGGGAAACACAGATACGCAGTATTTT.

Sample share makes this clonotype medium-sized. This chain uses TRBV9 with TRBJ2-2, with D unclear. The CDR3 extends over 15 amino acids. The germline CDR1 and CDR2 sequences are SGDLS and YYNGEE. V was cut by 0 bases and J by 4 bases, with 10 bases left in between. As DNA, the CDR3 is TGTGCCAGCAGCGTAGGGTGGTCCTCCACCGGGGAGCTGTTTTTT. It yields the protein CASSVGWSSTGELFF.

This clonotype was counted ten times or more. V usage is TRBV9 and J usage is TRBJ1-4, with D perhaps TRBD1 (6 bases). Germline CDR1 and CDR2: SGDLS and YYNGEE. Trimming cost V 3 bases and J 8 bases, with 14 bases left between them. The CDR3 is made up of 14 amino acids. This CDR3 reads CASSERGGTEKLFF. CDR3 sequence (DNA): TGTGCCAGCAGCGAGAGGGGGGGTACGGAAAAACTGTTTTTT.

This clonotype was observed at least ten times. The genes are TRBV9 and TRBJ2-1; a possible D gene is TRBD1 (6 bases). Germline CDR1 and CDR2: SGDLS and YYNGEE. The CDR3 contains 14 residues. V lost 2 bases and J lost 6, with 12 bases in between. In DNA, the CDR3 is TGTGCCAGCAGCGTGGTTACAGGGTCCAATGAGCAGTTCTTC. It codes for CASSVVTGSNEQFF.

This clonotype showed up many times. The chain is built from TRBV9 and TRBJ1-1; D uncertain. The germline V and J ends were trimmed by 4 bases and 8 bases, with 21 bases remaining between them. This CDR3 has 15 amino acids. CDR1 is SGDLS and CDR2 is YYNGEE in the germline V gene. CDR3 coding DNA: TGTGCCAGCAGCCTCTCGGGAGGCACCGAAGGCGAAGCTTTCTTT. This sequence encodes CASSLSGGTEGEAFF.

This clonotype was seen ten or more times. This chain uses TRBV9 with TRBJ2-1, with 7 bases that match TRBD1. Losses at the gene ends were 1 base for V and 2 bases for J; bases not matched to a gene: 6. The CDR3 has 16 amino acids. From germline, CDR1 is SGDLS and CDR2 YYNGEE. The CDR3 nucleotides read TGTGCCAGCAGCGTAAGTGTGACAGGGACCTACAATGAGCAGTTCTTC. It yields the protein CASSVSVTGTYNEQFF.

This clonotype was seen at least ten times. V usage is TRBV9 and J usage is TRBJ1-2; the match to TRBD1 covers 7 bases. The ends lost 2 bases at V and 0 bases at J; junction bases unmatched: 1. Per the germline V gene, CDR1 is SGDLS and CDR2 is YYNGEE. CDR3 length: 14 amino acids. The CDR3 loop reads CASSVQGANYGYTF. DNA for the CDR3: TGTGCCAGCAGCGTGCAGGGGGCTAACTATGGCTACACCTTC.

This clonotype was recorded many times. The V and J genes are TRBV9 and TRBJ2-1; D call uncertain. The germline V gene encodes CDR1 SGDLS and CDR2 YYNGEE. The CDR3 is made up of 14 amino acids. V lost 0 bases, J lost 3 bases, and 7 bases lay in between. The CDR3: CASSVEGLYNEQFF. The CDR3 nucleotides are TGTGCCAGCAGCGTAGAGGGCCTCTACAATGAGCAGTTCTTC. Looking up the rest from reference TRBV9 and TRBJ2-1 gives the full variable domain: DSGVTQTPKHLITATGQRVTLRCSPRSGDLSVYWYQQSLDQGLQFLIQYYNGEERAKGNILERFSAQQFPDLHSELNLSSLELGDSALYFCASSVEGLYNEQFFGPGTRLTVL.

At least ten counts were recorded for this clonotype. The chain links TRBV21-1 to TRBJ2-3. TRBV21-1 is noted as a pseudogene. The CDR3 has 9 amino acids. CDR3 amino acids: CGITDTQYF. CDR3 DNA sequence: TGTGGTATCACAGATACGCAGTATTTT.

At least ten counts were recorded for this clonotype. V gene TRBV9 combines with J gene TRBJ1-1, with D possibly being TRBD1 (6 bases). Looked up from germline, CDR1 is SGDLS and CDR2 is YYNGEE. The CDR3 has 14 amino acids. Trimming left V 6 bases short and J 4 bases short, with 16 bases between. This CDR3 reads CASKRGGEGTEAFF. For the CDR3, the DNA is TGTGCCAGCAAGAGGGGGGGCGAGGGCACTGAAGCTTTCTTT.

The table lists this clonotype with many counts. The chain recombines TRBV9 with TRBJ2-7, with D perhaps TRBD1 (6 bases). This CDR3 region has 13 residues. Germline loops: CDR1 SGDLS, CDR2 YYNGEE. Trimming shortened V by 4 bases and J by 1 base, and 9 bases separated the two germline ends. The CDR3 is CASSRRGSYEQYF. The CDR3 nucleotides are TGTGCCAGCAGCCGTAGGGGGTCCTACGAGCAGTACTTC. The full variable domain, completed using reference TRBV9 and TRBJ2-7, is DSGVTQTPKHLITATGQRVTLRCSPRSGDLSVYWYQQSLDQGLQFLIQYYNGEERAKGNILERFSAQQFPDLHSELNLSSLELGDSALYFCASSRRGSYEQYFGPGTRLTVT.

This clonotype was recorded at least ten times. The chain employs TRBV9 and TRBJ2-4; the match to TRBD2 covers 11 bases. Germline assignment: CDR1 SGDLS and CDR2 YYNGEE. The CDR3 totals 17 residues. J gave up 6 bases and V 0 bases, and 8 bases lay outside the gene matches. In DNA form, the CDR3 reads TGTGCCAGCAGCGTAGAGGGGCTAGCGGGGGGTAGAAACATTCAGTACTTC. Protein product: CASSVEGLAGGRNIQYF.

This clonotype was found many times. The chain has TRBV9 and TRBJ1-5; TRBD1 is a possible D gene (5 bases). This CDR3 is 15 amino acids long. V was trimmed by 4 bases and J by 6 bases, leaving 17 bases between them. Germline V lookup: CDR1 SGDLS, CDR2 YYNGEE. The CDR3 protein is CASSPGQADSQPQHF. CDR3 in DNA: TGTGCCAGCAGCCCCGGGCAGGCCGACAGTCAGCCCCAGCATTTT.

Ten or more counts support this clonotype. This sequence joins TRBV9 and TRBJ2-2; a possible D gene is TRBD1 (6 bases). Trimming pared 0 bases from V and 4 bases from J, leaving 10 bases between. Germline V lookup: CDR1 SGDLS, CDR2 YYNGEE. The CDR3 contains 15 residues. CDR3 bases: TGTGCCAGCAGCGTAGGGACAGTAAGCACCGGGGAGCTGTTTTTT. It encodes CASSVGTVSTGELFF.

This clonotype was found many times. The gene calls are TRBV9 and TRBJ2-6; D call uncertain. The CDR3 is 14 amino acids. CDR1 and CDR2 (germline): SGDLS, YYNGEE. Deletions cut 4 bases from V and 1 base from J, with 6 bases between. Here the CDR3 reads CASSFESGANVLTF. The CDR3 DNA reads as TGTGCCAGCAGCTTCGAGTCTGGGGCCAACGTCCTGACTTTC.

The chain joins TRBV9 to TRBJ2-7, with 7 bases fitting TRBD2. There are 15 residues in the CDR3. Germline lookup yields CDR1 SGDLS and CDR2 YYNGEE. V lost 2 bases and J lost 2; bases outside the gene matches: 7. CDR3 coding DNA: TGTGCCAGCAGCGTCGGGGGGAGAGGGGCCTACGAGCAGTACTTC. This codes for CASSVGGRGAYEQYF.

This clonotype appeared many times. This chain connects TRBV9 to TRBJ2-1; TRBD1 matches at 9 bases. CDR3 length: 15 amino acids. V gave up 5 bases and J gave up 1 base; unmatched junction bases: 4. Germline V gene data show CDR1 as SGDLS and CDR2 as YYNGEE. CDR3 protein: CASSGGQGSYNEQFF. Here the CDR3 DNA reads TGTGCCAGCAGTGGGGGACAGGGATCCTACAATGAGCAGTTCTTC.

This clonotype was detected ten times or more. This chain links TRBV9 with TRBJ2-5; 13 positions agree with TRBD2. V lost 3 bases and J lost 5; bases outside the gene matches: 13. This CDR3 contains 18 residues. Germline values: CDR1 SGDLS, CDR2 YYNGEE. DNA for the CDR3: TGTGCCAGCAGCGCACTTCCCGGGACTAGCGGGGAGAGGGAGACCCAGTACTTC. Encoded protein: CASSALPGTSGERETQYF.

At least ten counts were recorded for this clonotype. The CDR3 DNA reads TGTGCCAGCAGCCCTCACCCCGTGGGGGATAGCAATCAGCCCCAGCATTTT. This encodes CASSPHPVGDSNQPQHF. The gene calls are TRBV9 and TRBJ1-5, with D perhaps TRBD1 (5 bases). V lost 4 bases, J lost 0 bases, and 17 bases lay in between. The CDR3 consists of 17 residues. Looked up from germline, CDR1 is SGDLS and CDR2 is YYNGEE.

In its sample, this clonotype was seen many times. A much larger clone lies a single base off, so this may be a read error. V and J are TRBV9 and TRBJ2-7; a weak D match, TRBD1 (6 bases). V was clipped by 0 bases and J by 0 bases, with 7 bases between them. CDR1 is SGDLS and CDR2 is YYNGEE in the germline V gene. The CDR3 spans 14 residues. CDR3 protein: CASSVEGVSYEQYF. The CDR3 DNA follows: TGTGCCAGCAGCGTAGAGGGGGTCTCCTACGAGCAGTACTTC.